Listed here are 17 T cell receptor beta chains from one sample, sequenced in a study of blood T cell repertoires in COVID-19. The assay was immunoSEQ multiplex PCR, and TCRdb's table has in-frame clones only and misses some. The sample holds some 150,000 clones; roughly nine tenths are singletons and the top ten take about 2.5%. What was sequenced was peripheral blood. These receptors originate from a woman aged 70-85 years with acute or convalescent COVID-19.

The chain is built from TRBV7-2 and TRBJ1-2, with TRBD1 matching 7 bases. The CDR3 spans 14 residues. The germline CDR1 and CDR2 sequences are SGHTA and FQGNSA. V trimming: 4 bases; J trimming: 5 bases; junction bases outside the gene matches: 7. CDR3 nucleotides: TGTGCCAGCAGCTCGACAGGGTTTTGGTATGGCTACACCTTC. Amino acid sequence: CASSSTGFWYGYTF.

V usage is TRBV7-9 and J usage is TRBJ1-1, with 7 bases fitting TRBD1. The J segment lost 3 bases and the V segment lost 5 bases, leaving 6 bases of the junction unmatched. Germline CDR1 reads SEHNR; CDR2 reads FQNEAQ (reference sequence). The length of the CDR3 is 14 residues. DNA for the CDR3: TGTGCCAGCAGCCCAGGACAGGTCTACACTGAAGCTTTCTTT. This sequence encodes CASSPGQVYTEAFF.

V is TRBV5-1 and J is TRBJ2-7; D possibly corresponds to TRBD2 (6 bases). The CDR3 runs to 16 residues. V dropped 0 bases and J dropped 5 bases, with 18 bases sitting between them. Germline V gene data show CDR1 as SGHRS and CDR2 as YFSETQ. The DNA for the CDR3 is TGCGCCAGCAGCTTGGCTCGTCTAGCGTCCGCTAACGAGCAGTACTTC. Encoded protein: CASSLARLASANEQYF. The whole variable domain, remainder taken from reference TRBV5-1 and TRBJ2-7, is KAGVTQTPRYLIKTRGQQVTLSCSPISGHRSVSWYQQTPGQGLQFLFEYFSETQRNKGNFPGRFSGRQFSNSRSEMNVSTLELGDSALYLCASSLARLASANEQYFGPGTRLTVT.

The gene calls are TRBV28 and TRBJ1-2; no definite D call. The length of the CDR3 is 13 residues. The V gene lost 6 bases and the J gene lost 4 bases, with 12 bases spanning the gap. The germline V gene has CDR1 MDHEN and CDR2 SYDVKM. As DNA, the CDR3 is TGTGCCAGCAGGCTCAGGTCCACCTATGGCTACACCTTC. It translates to CASRLRSTYGYTF.

The gene calls are TRBV7-9 and TRBJ1-1; D gene ambiguous. Trimming removed 5 bases from V and 3 bases from J, with 7 bases in between. CDR1 and CDR2 (germline): SEHNR, FQNEAQ (reference sequence). There are 12 residues in the CDR3. CDR3 region: CASSPRDTEAFF. DNA of the CDR3: TGTGCCAGCAGCCCGAGGGACACTGAAGCTTTCTTT.

The chain combines TRBV7-9 with TRBJ2-1, with 12 positions matching TRBD2. The germline CDR1 and CDR2 sequences are SEHNR and FQNEAQ (reference sequence). Losses at the gene ends were 5 bases for V and 7 bases for J; bases not matched to a gene: 9. This CDR3 is 16 amino acids long. The CDR3 DNA reads TGTGCCAGCAGCCCCTGGACTAGCGGGACGGAGAATGAGCAGTTCTTC. Protein product: CASSPWTSGTENEQFF.

The chain joins TRBV28 to TRBJ1-5, with 9 bases fitting TRBD1. Germline CDR1 and CDR2: MDHEN and SYDVKM. This CDR3 spans 16 amino acids. V shed 6 bases and J 0 bases; nucleotides not matched to a gene: 6. This CDR3 reads CASRDRGYYSNQPQHF. The CDR3 DNA reads as TGTGCCAGCAGGGACAGGGGCTACTATAGCAATCAGCCCCAGCATTTT.

The chain recombines TRBV19 with TRBJ2-7; TRBD1 might be the D (6 bases). Trimming pared 3 bases from V and 0 bases from J, leaving 9 bases between. The CDR3 has 14 residues. From germline, CDR1 is LNHDA and CDR2 SQIVND (reference sequence). The CDR3 DNA reads as TGTGCCAGTAGTATCCGGGACAACTCCTACGAGCAGTACTTC. It is translated as CASSIRDNSYEQYF.

The rearrangement uses TRBV3-1 (or the pseudogene TRBV3-2) and TRBJ2-7, with 7 positions matching TRBD2. Germline CDR1 reads LGHDT; CDR2 reads YNNKEL (reference sequence). This CDR3 has 13 amino acids. Trimming at V came to 4 bases and at J to 3 bases, leaving 3 bases not matched to a gene. As DNA, the CDR3 is TGTGCCAGCAGCCGTGGGGGGGTCTACGAGCAGTACTTC. This translates into CASSRGGVYEQYF.

The J gene is TRBJ2-7, the V gene TRBV18, with TRBD1 as a possible D gene (6 bases). This CDR3 has 14 residues. Germline CDR1 is KGHSH and CDR2 is LQKENI. Trimming removed 6 bases at V and 5 bases at J, with 17 bases between. CDR3 sequence reads: CASSPLDSPDEQYF. DNA of the CDR3: TGTGCCAGCTCTCCCCTGGACAGTCCTGACGAGCAGTACTTC.

The genes are TRBV2 and TRBJ1-3; 11 bases line up with TRBD1. Germline V gene data show CDR1 as SNHLY and CDR2 as FYNNEI. J was trimmed by 2 bases and V by 6 bases; bases with no gene match: 0. CDR3 length: 14 residues. The CDR3 loop reads CASRGQGAGNTIYF. In nucleotides, the CDR3 is TGTGCCAGCAGGGGACAGGGGGCTGGAAACACCATATATTTT. Based on the CDR3 plus reference TRBV2 and TRBJ1-3, the full variable domain is EPEVTQTPSHQVTQMGQEVILRCVPISNHLYFYWYRQILGQKVEFLVSFYNNEISEKSEIFDDQFSVERPDGSNFTLKIRSTKLEDSAMYFCASRGQGAGNTIYFGEGSWLTVV.

The genes are TRBV7-9 and TRBJ1-2; weak D call: TRBD1 (6 bases). Trimming stripped 1 base from V and 8 bases from J, with 14 bases between. The CDR3 runs to 14 residues. Per the germline V gene, CDR1 is SEHNR and CDR2 is FQNEAQ (reference sequence). CDR3 in DNA: TGTGCCAGCAGCTTAGTACAGGGAGTGAGAGGCTACACCTTC. Its protein is CASSLVQGVRGYTF.

Here the CDR3 reads CASSISVFGYTF. DNA for the CDR3: TGTGCCAGTAGTATCAGCGTATTTGGCTACACCTTC. This chain uses TRBV19 with TRBJ1-2; D is unresolved. Germline assignment: CDR1 LNHDA and CDR2 SQIVND (reference sequence). CDR3 length: 12 amino acids. V was pared by 3 bases and J by 7 bases, with 9 bases between.

J is TRBJ2-3 and V is TRBV14, with 11 bases lining up with TRBD1. Germline assignment: CDR1 SGHDN and CDR2 FVKESK. The CDR3 is 20 amino acids. V was clipped by 4 bases and J by 1 base; unmatched bases: 16. CDR3 amino acids: CASSPLRDRGFLGGTDTQYF. In DNA form, the CDR3 reads TGTGCCAGCAGCCCGCTAAGGGACAGGGGGTTCCTGGGAGGCACAGATACGCAGTATTTT.

Comment on this clone: Other nucleotide sequences from this sample produce the same CDR3. The rearrangement links TRBV4-2 to TRBJ2-3; 9 positions match TRBD2. V trimming: 11 bases; J trimming: 4 bases; junction bases outside the gene matches: 7. Germline V gene data show CDR1 as LGHNA and CDR2 as YNFKEQ. The CDR3 consists of 13 residues. The CDR3 DNA follows: TGTGCCTCGGGGCGGGGGGGGCCAGATACGCAGTATTTT. This encodes CASGRGGPDTQYF.

This clone was observed a handful of times. The J gene is TRBJ1-4, the V gene TRBV30; D uncertain. CDR1 and CDR2 (germline): GTSNPN, SVGIG (reference sequence). This CDR3 has 9 residues. V lost 8 bases to trimming and J lost 16 bases, with 14 bases between them. CDR3 loop: CAPGPRRFF. CDR3 in DNA: TGTGCCCCTGGTCCCAGGCGGTTTTTT.

The chain joins TRBV7-3 to TRBJ2-1; D is possibly TRBD1 (5 bases). Germline V gene data show CDR1 as SGHTA and CDR2 as FQGTGA. The CDR3 spans 17 residues. Trimming shortened V by 1 base and J by 2 bases, and 15 bases separated the two germline ends. CDR3 nucleotides: TGTGCCAGCAGCTTAAATGGGGCCATAGCCCCCTACAATGAGCAGTTCTTC. Protein: CASSLNGAIAPYNEQFF.